The 27 T cell receptor beta chains reported below all come from one sample, sequenced in a study of PD-1 blockade in classical Hodgkin lymphoma. Some clones are missing from TCRdb's copy, which holds only in-frame ones; the method was immunoSEQ multiplex PCR. Among approximately 65,000 clones listed, more than 70% were seen once. Relapses following autologous stem cell transplantation were seen in all patients, with brentuximab vedotin exposure varying. The specimen comprised peripheral blood mononuclear cells (PBMCs), sampled at baseline. The source is a human donor with classical Hodgkin lymphoma.

This chain connects TRBV11-2 to TRBJ1-6; a possible D gene is TRBD1 (5 bases). This CDR3 has 15 residues. Germline V gene sequence: CDR1 SGHAT, CDR2 FQNNGV. The V gene lost 5 bases and the J gene lost 5 bases, with 13 bases spanning the gap. Here the CDR3 reads CASSKRGADNSPLHF. The CDR3, as DNA: TGTGCCAGCAGCAAGAGAGGGGCGGATAATTCACCCCTCCACTTT.

The CDR3 region is CASSPRTSGGGTGSTDTQYF. Written as DNA, the CDR3 is TGTGCCAGTAGTCCACGGACTAGCGGGGGTGGAACGGGGAGCACAGATACGCAGTATTTT. This chain connects TRBV19 to TRBJ2-3, with TRBD2 matching over 13 bases. Trimming cost V 5 bases and J 0 bases; bases outside gene matches: 14. The CDR3 extends over 20 amino acids. Germline loops: CDR1 LNHDA, CDR2 SQIVND (reference sequence).

The chain employs TRBV9 and TRBJ1-1; D is unclear. The ends were cut back, 0 bases at V and 0 bases at J, with 9 bases in the middle. This CDR3 spans 15 amino acids. Germline V gives CDR1 SGDLS, CDR2 YYNGEE. CDR3 sequence: CASSVAPVLNTEAFF. In nucleotides, the CDR3 is TGTGCCAGCAGCGTAGCTCCAGTTCTGAACACTGAAGCTTTCTTT.

The chain combines TRBV7-6 with TRBJ2-7; a possible D gene is TRBD1 (6 bases). The CDR3 is 16 amino acids. V was shortened by 1 base and J by 3 bases, with 16 bases between the two germline ends. Germline-derived CDR1 and CDR2 are SGHVS and FNYEAQ. The CDR3 DNA sequence: TGTGCCAGCAGCTTAGAGGTTGAGGGGGAAAACTACGAGCAGTACTTC. Protein product: CASSLEVEGENYEQYF.

This clone is a singleton in its sample. The chain employs TRBV7-2 and TRBJ1-2, with D perhaps TRBD1 (6 bases). Germline CDR1 is SGHTA and CDR2 is FQGNSA. The length of the CDR3 is 17 residues. Trimming stripped 1 base from V and 2 bases from J, with 17 bases between. The CDR3 DNA follows: TGTGCCAGCAGCTTAGATGGGGGCAGGGTGCGAAACTATGGCTACACCTTC. Its translation is CASSLDGGRVRNYGYTF.

The V and J genes are TRBV6-5 and TRBJ2-7; a weak D match, TRBD2 (5 bases). Germline CDR1 MNHEY, CDR2 SVGAGI. The CDR3 runs to 12 residues. Trimming shortened V by 10 bases and J by 2 bases, and 12 bases separated the two germline ends. The CDR3 DNA reads TGTGCCACCCGAGCCGGGGCCTACGAGCAGTACTTC. Translated, it gives CATRAGAYEQYF.

The gene calls are TRBV7-8 and TRBJ1-1, with TRBD1 as a possible D gene (5 bases). CDR1 and CDR2 (germline): SGHVS, FQNEAQ. V gave up 2 bases and J gave up 6 bases, with 13 bases separating them. The CDR3 runs 14 residues. CDR3 sequence reads: CASSLQGLVAEAFF. In DNA form, the CDR3 reads TGTGCCAGCAGCTTACAGGGTTTAGTGGCTGAAGCTTTCTTT. The whole variable domain, remainder taken from reference TRBV7-8 and TRBJ1-1, is GAGVSQSPRYKVAKRGQDVALRCDPISGHVSLFWYQQALGQGPEFLTYFQNEAQLDKSGLPSDRFFAERPEGSVSTLKIQRTQQEDSAVYLCASSLQGLVAEAFFGQGTRLTVV.

The J gene is TRBJ1-5, the V gene TRBV18; 10 bases are shared with TRBD1. The V gene's germline CDR1 is KGHSH and CDR2 LQKENI. The J segment lost 1 base and the V segment lost 6 bases, leaving 3 bases of the junction unmatched. The CDR3 totals 15 residues. The CDR3 is CASSRQGASNQPQHF. Here the CDR3 DNA reads TGTGCCAGCTCGCGACAGGGGGCGAGCAATCAGCCCCAGCATTTT.

The rearrangement uses TRBV7-9 and TRBJ2-5, with D possibly TRBD1 on 5 matching bases. The CDR3 covers 14 residues. Germline CDR1 SEHNR, CDR2 FQNEAQ (reference sequence). Trimming cost V 3 bases and J 6 bases, with 14 bases left between them. The CDR3 coding sequence is TGTGCCAGCAGCTTGGGGCCGGTGGCAAAGACCCAGTACTTC. Translated: CASSLGPVAKTQYF.

This clone is labeled medium-sized. The CDR3 region has the DNA TGTGCCAGCAGTTCACTACAGGGCAGGAGAGGCACTGAAGCTTTCTTT. Translation gives CASSSLQGRRGTEAFF. This sequence joins TRBV28 and TRBJ1-1, with D possibly matching TRBD1 (6 bases). The CDR3 covers 16 residues. Germline CDR1 MDHEN, CDR2 SYDVKM. The ends were cut back, 4 bases at V and 4 bases at J, with 19 bases in the middle.

V gene TRBV11-3 combines with J gene TRBJ2-7; D is perhaps TRBD1 or TRBD2 (5 bases each). This CDR3 region has 14 residues. V was cut by 0 bases and J by 5 bases, with 11 bases left in between. Germline-derived CDR1 and CDR2 are SGHNT and YENEEA. CDR3 bases: TGTGCCAGCAGCTTAGATTTGCAGGGACACGAGCAGTACTTC. This gives the protein CASSLDLQGHEQYF.

The chain joins TRBV4-3 to TRBJ1-4, with D unclear. Trimming shortened V by 4 bases and J by 8 bases, and 11 bases separated the two germline ends. The CDR3 contains 13 residues. Germline lookup yields CDR1 LGHNA and CDR2 YSLEER. CDR3 coding DNA: TGCGCCAGCAGCCCCCTCCCCCGCGAAAAACTGTTTTTT. Translated, it gives CASSPLPREKLFF.

V is TRBV9 and J is TRBJ2-3; 11 bases line up with TRBD2. Germline values: CDR1 SGDLS, CDR2 YYNGEE. J lost 0 bases, V lost 0 bases, and 15 bases had no gene match. CDR3 length equals 21 residues. The CDR3 DNA reads as TGTGCCAGCAGCGTAGTAGATTTGTCGGCTAGCGGGGGGCTTAGCACAGATACGCAGTATTTT. Translated, it gives CASSVVDLSASGGLSTDTQYF.

The rearrangement links TRBV7-2 to TRBJ1-1; 7 bases are shared with TRBD1. Germline lookup yields CDR1 SGHTA and CDR2 FQGNSA. J was trimmed by 4 bases and V by 5 bases; bases with no gene match: 7. The length of the CDR3 is 14 residues. The CDR3 coding sequence is TGTGCCAGCAGCACATTACAGGGGAGCACTGAAGCTTTCTTT. This codes for CASSTLQGSTEAFF.

This chain joins TRBV28 and TRBJ2-7; tentative D call: TRBD1 (6 bases). CDR3 size: 15 residues. Germline CDR1 reads MDHEN; CDR2 reads SYDVKM. The V end lost 6 bases, the J end lost 0 bases, and 15 bases lay between the germline ends. The CDR3 reads CASSPTGHLSYEQYF. The CDR3 DNA sequence: TGTGCCAGCAGCCCCACGGGACACCTCTCCTACGAGCAGTACTTC.

This clone has more than one count but fewer than ten. V gene TRBV6-6 combines with J gene TRBJ1-6; D not certain. Trimming took 0 bases from V and 3 from J, leaving 9 bases between them. The CDR3 length is 16 residues. Per germline, CDR1 MNHNY and CDR2 SVGAGI (reference sequence). In DNA, the CDR3 is TGTGCCAGCAGTTACTCGCAGCCCGACTATAATTCACCCCTCCACTTT. It yields the protein CASSYSQPDYNSPLHF.

A single count supports this clone. This chain connects TRBV9 to TRBJ2-2, with unresolved D. This CDR3 is built from 14 residues. Trimming cost V 3 bases and J 0 bases, with 6 bases left between them. Germline V gene sequence: CDR1 SGDLS, CDR2 YYNGEE. The CDR3 protein is CASSDNSNTGELFF. CDR3 DNA sequence: TGTGCCAGCAGCGACAACTCGAACACCGGGGAGCTGTTTTTT.

V and J are TRBV6-6 and TRBJ1-1, with D perhaps matching TRBD1 (5 bases). Germline CDR1 reads MNHNY; CDR2 reads SVGAGI (reference sequence). Trimming pared 6 bases from V and 0 bases from J, leaving 14 bases between. The CDR3 extends over 15 amino acids. The CDR3 DNA reads TGTGCCAGCAGCTGGGACGGAGAGATGAACACTGAAGCTTTCTTT. Amino acids: CASSWDGEMNTEAFF.

This clone was observed a single time. This sequence joins TRBV19 and TRBJ1-1; 7 bases fit TRBD1. J gave up 7 bases and V 4 bases, and 3 bases lay outside the gene matches. Germline CDR1 is LNHDA and CDR2 is SQIVND (reference sequence). This CDR3 has 12 amino acids. CDR3 amino acids: CASSTGTVEAFF. In nucleotides, the CDR3 is TGTGCCAGTAGTACCGGGACAGTTGAAGCTTTCTTT. Full variable domain (outside the CDR3, taken from reference TRBV19 and TRBJ1-1): DGGITQSPKYLFRKEGQNVTLSCEQNLNHDAMYWYRQDPGQGLRLIYYSQIVNDFQKGDIAEGYSVSREKKESFPLTVTSAQKNPTAFYLCASSTGTVEAFFGQGTRLTVV.

The genes are TRBV5-1 and TRBJ2-4; 9 nucleotides agree with TRBD1. There are 13 residues in the CDR3. Germline V CDR1 and CDR2: SGHRS, YFSETQ. V shed 3 bases, J shed 9 bases, and the junction held 4 bases outside the gene matches. CDR3 bases: TGCGCCAGCAGCTCGGACAGGGGAGGCATTCAGTACTTC. Translation: CASSSDRGGIQYF. The full variable domain, with the rest looked up from reference TRBV5-1 and TRBJ2-4, is KAGVTQTPRYLIKTRGQQVTLSCSPISGHRSVSWYQQTPGQGLQFLFEYFSETQRNKGNFPGRFSGRQFSNSRSEMNVSTLELGDSALYLCASSSDRGGIQYFGAGTRLSVL.

V is TRBV30 and J is TRBJ1-2; TRBD1 aligns across 10 bases. With V trimmed by 2 bases and J by 8 bases, 5 bases remained unmatched. Germline lookup yields CDR1 GTSNPN and CDR2 SVGIG (reference sequence). The CDR3 is 13 amino acids. The CDR3 nucleotides are TGTGCCTGGAGTACGGGACAGGGGAACGGCTACACCTTC. Translation gives CAWSTGQGNGYTF.

V gene TRBV7-9 combines with J gene TRBJ1-3; unclear D gene. V was pared by 1 base and J by 0 bases, with 4 bases between. Germline assignment: CDR1 SEHNR and CDR2 FQNEAQ (reference sequence). The length of the CDR3 is 14 residues. Written as DNA, the CDR3 is TGTGCCAGCAGCTTAGGAGGCTCTGGAAACACCATATATTTT. Its translation: CASSLGGSGNTIYF.

This clone occurred a few times. The chain recombines TRBV14 with TRBJ1-4; tentatively, D is TRBD1 (5 bases). Trimming shortened V by 0 bases and J by 7 bases, and 12 bases separated the two germline ends. In germline, CDR1 is SGHDN, CDR2 FVKESK. This CDR3 is built from 15 residues. CDR3 nucleotide sequence: TGTGCCAGCAGCCAAGATCACCGGGGCAGTGAAAAACTGTTTTTT. Residues: CASSQDHRGSEKLFF.

The genes are TRBV7-3 and TRBJ1-3; the D is unclear. There are 14 residues in the CDR3. The germline V and J ends were trimmed by 5 bases and 0 bases, with 8 bases remaining between them. CDR1 is SGHTA, CDR2 FQGTGA, per germline. In DNA form, the CDR3 reads TGTGCCAGCAGCCCTCAACCCTCTGGAAACACCATATATTTT. Its translation: CASSPQPSGNTIYF.

The chain couples TRBV27 to TRBJ2-5; D not resolved. This CDR3 comprises 11 residues. V was clipped by 2 bases and J by 4 bases, with 2 bases between them. Looked up from germline, CDR1 is MNHEY and CDR2 is SMNVEV (reference sequence). The CDR3 sequence is CASSLGETQYF. The CDR3 nucleotides are TGTGCCAGCAGTTTAGGAGAGACCCAGTACTTC.

The rearrangement links TRBV29-1 to TRBJ2-5, with TRBD1 identical over 7 bases. Germline V lookup: CDR1 SQVTM, CDR2 ANQGSEA. The CDR3 consists of 14 residues. With 8 bases clipped from V and 2 bases from J, the junction kept 11 bases outside the gene matches. Here the CDR3 reads CSCWARGSQETQYF. As DNA, the CDR3 is TGCAGCTGCTGGGCCAGGGGGTCACAAGAGACCCAGTACTTC.

The chain recombines TRBV7-2 with TRBJ2-2, with 10 bases fitting TRBD1. The CDR3 is made up of 14 amino acids. Germline V gene data show CDR1 as SGHTA and CDR2 as FQGNSA. J lost 7 bases, V lost 5 bases, and 4 bases had no gene match. CDR3: CASSRTGGLGELFF. As DNA, the CDR3 is TGTGCCAGCAGCAGGACAGGGGGTCTCGGGGAGCTGTTTTTT. Filled out from reference TRBV7-2 and TRBJ2-2, the complete variable domain reads GAGVSQSPSNKVTEKGKDVELRCDPISGHTALYWYRQSLGQGLEFLIYFQGNSAPDKSGLPSDRFSAERTGGSVSTLTIQRTQQEDSAVYLCASSRTGGLGELFFGEGSRLTVL.